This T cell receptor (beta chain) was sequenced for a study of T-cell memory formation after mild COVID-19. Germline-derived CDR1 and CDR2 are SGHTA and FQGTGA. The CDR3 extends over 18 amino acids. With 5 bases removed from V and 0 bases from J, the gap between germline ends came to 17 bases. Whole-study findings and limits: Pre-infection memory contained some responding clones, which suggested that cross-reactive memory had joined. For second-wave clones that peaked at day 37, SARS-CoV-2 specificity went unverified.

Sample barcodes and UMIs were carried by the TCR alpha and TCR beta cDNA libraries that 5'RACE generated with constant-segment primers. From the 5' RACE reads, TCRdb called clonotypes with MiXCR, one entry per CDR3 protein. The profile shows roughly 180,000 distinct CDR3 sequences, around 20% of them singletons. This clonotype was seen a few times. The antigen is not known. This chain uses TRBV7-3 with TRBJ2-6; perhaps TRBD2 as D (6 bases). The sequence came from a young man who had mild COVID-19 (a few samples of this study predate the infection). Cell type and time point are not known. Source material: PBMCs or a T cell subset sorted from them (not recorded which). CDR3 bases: TGTGCCAGCAGCCCCGGACCGATCGGGAGCTCTGGGGCCAACGTCCTGACTTTC. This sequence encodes CASSPGPIGSSGANVLTF. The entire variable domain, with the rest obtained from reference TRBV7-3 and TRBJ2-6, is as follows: GAGVSQTPSNKVTEKGKYVELRCDPISGHTALYWYRQSLGQGPEFLIYFQGTGAADDSGLPNDRFFAVRPEGSVSTLKIQRTERGDSAVYLCASSPGPIGSSGANVLTFGAGSRLTVL.